This T cell receptor (beta chain) was obtained from a study of sequential checkpoint blockade in melanoma. Overall study context: After both sequences, patients received maintenance nivolumab.

Libraries were prepared by immunoSEQ multiplex PCR; TCRdb keeps only in-frame clonotypes and omits some of them. The profile shows 7,000 or so clones, more than 75% of them singletons. This CDR3 contains 21 residues. CDR1 and CDR2 (germline): MNHEY, SMNVEV (reference sequence). The V and J ends lost 6 bases and 0 bases, in that order; junction bases with no gene match: 21. As for treatment: randomized to nivolumab then ipilimumab (arm A) or the reverse (arm B). From thawed PBMCs, live CD3+CD8+ cells negative for CD19 and CD56 were sorted. The J gene is TRBJ1-5, the V gene TRBV27; 9 nucleotides agree with TRBD1. The sample here was CD8+ T cells sorted from blood (inferred from file names), taken from a patient given nivolumab and ipilimumab in sequence. This clonotype originated in a human donor with melanoma. Here the CDR3 DNA reads TGTGCCAGCAGCCCACGTAACGACAGGGGGTGGAATTTCTATAGCAATCAGCCCCAGCATTTT. This encodes CASSPRNDRGWNFYSNQPQHF.